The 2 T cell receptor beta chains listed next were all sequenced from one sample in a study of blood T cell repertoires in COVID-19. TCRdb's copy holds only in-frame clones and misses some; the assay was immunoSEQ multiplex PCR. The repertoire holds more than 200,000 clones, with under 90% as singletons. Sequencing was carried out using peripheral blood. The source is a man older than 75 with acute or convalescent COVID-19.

The CDR3 sequence is CASSLLSGSRNEQYF. The CDR3 DNA reads TGTGCCAGCAGTTTACTTAGCGGGAGTAGAAACGAGCAGTACTTC. The J gene is TRBJ2-7, the V gene TRBV28; TRBD2 matches 9 bases. CDR1 is MDHEN, CDR2 SYDVKM, per germline. Trimming removed 2 bases from V and 5 bases from J; junction bases left unmatched: 7. The CDR3 consists of 15 residues.

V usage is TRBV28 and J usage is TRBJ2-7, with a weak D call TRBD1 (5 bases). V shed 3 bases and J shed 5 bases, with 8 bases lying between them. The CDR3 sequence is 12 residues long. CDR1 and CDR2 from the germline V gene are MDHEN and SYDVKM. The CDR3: CASSLQGNEQYF. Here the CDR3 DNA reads TGTGCCAGCAGTTTGCAGGGAAACGAGCAGTACTTC.